The 7 T cell receptor beta chains below all came from one sample that was sequenced in a study of T cell repertoires in cytomegalovirus infection. TCRdb used MiXCR to reprocess the reads, holding one entry per CDR3 protein. The table shows under 600,000 distinct CDR3 sequences, with 16% occurring only once. Sequencing input: CD8+ T cells from PBMCs. The receptors here all came from a human donor in good health (CMV status not recorded). Some clones in this sample may be carry-over from other donors' samples.

This clonotype was recorded many times. The J gene is TRBJ2-1, the V gene TRBV20-1, with D maybe TRBD2 (5 bases). V was trimmed by 7 bases and J by 0 bases, leaving 19 bases between them. The length of the CDR3 is 16 residues. Germline lookup yields CDR1 DFQATT and CDR2 SNEGSKA (reference sequence). The CDR3 DNA follows: TGCAGTGAAAGCGGTCTAGCCGAAAGCTCCTACAATGAGCAGTTCTTC. Translated: CSESGLAESSYNEQFF.

In its sample, this clonotype was seen many times. The chain employs TRBV7-9 and TRBJ1-6, with a possible D match to TRBD1 (5 bases). This CDR3 has 16 residues. V was clipped by 3 bases and J by 7 bases, with 16 bases between them. Germline V gene lookup returns CDR1 SEHNR and CDR2 FQNEAQ (reference sequence). CDR3 sequence reads: CASSFFGTVMNSPLHF. The CDR3 nucleotides are TGTGCCAGCAGCTTTTTTGGGACTGTCATGAATTCACCCCTCCACTTT.

There are a few counts of this clonotype. The J gene is TRBJ1-3, the V gene TRBV5-1; unclear D gene. V dropped 6 bases and J dropped 4 bases, with 5 bases sitting between them. Germline V gene lookup returns CDR1 SGHRS and CDR2 YFSETQ. The CDR3 is 11 residues long. CDR3 protein: CASIQGNTIYF. The CDR3 DNA follows: TGCGCCAGCATCCAGGGAAACACCATATATTTT.

This chain joins TRBV6-5 and TRBJ2-1; D remains ambiguous. The CDR3 is 11 amino acids. Germline V CDR1 and CDR2: MNHEY, SVGAGI. Trimming removed 5 bases from V and 5 bases from J, with 4 bases in between. In DNA form, the CDR3 reads TGTGCCAGCAGTCACAACAATGAGCAGTTCTTC. Its translation is CASSHNNEQFF.

This clonotype was seen a single time. Lacking the conserved final phenylalanine or tryptophan, this CDR3 likely reflects a read error. The chain combines TRBV2 with TRBJ2-1; 9 nucleotides match TRBD2. CDR1 and CDR2 from the germline V gene are SNHLY and FYNNEI. Unmatched junction bases numbered 8, after V lost 3 bases and J lost 8 bases. CDR3 size: 15 residues. The CDR3 DNA follows: TGTGCCAGCAGTGAGCTAGCGGGATATGTGTATGAGCAGTTCTTA. Translating it yields CASSELAGYVYEQFL.

The genes are TRBV13 and TRBJ2-4; D assignment may be TRBD1 or TRBD2 (6 bases each). Germline CDR1 PRHDT, CDR2 FYEKMQ (reference sequence). The CDR3 consists of 13 residues. The V end lost 5 bases, the J end lost 8 bases, and 13 bases lay between the germline ends. CDR3 sequence (DNA): TGTGCCAGCAGCAAGGGGGAGGAAGACATTCAGTACTTC. Protein sequence: CASSKGEEDIQYF.

Concerning this clonotype itself: It may be a read error: a sequence one base away is much more abundant. The chain couples TRBV5-4 to TRBJ2-2; 8 bases are a match to TRBD1. V gave up 6 bases and J gave up 0 bases; unmatched junction bases: 4. CDR1 and CDR2 (germline): SGHNT, YYREEE (reference sequence). CDR3 size: 15 residues. The CDR3 DNA is TGTGCCAGCAACAAGGACAGGGCGAACACCGGGGAGCTGTTTTTT. It encodes CASNKDRANTGELFF.